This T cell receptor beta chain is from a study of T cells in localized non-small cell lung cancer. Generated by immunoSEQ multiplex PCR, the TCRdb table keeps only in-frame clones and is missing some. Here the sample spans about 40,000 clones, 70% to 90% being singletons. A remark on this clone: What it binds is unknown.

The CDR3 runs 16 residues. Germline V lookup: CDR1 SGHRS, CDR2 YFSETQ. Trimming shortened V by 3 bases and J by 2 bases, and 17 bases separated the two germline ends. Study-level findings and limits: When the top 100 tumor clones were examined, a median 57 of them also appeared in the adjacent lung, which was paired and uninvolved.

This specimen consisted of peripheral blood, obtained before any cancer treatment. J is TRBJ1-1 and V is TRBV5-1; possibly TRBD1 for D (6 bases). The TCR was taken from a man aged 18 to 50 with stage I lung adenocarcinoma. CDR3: CASSYYMVGANTEAFF. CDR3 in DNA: TGCGCCAGCAGCTATTATATGGTGGGGGCCAACACTGAAGCTTTCTTT.